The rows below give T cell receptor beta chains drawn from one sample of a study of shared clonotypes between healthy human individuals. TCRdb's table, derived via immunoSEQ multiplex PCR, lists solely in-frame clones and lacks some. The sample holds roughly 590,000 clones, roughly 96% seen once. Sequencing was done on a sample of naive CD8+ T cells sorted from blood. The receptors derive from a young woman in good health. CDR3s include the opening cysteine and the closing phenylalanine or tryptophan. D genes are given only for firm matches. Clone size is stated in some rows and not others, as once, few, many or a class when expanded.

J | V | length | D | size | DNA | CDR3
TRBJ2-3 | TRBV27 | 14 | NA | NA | TGTGCCAGCAGTTTAAAATACGGGCCAGATACGCAGTATTTT | CASSLKYGPDTQYF
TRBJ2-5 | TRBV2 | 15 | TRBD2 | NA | TGTGCCAGCAGATCCGGGACTAGCGGGAGAGAGACCCAGTACTTC | CASRSGTSGRETQYF
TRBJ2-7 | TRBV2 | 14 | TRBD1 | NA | TGTGCCAGCAGTGGACAGGGGATCCCCTACGAGCAGTACTTC | CASSGQGIPYEQYF
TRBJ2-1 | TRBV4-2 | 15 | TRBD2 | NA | TGTGCCAGCAGCCAAGAAGGACTAGACCACAATGAGCAGTTCTTC | CASSQEGLDHNEQFF
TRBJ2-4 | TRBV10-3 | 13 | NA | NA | TGTGCCATCAGTGAGGCAGCTAAAAACATTCAGTACTTC | CAISEAAKNIQYF
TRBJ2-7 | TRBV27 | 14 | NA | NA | TGTGCCAGCAGTTTGGGGCAGAACTTTTACGAGCAGTACTTC | CASSLGQNFYEQYF
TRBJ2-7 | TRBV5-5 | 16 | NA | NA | TGTGCCAGCAGCTTAGTGGGGGGGACACTCCCCTACGAGCAGTACTTC | CASSLVGGTLPYEQYF
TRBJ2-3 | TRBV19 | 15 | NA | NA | TGTGCCAGTACGCCGTATCTGCGGGGCACAGATACGCAGTATTTT | CASTPYLRGTDTQYF
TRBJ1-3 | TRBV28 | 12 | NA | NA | TGTGCCAGCAGTTTATCGGCGGGCACCATATATTTT | CASSLSAGTIYF
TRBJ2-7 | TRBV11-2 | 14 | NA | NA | TGTGCCAGCAGCTTAGGGGGTAGTGGGAACGAGCAGTACTTC | CASSLGGSGNEQYF
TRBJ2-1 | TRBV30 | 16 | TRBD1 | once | TGTGCCTGGAGTGACAGTCCCGGGACAGGGTACAATGAGCAGTTCTTC | CAWSDSPGTGYNEQFF
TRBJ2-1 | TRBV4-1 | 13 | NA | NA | TGCGCCAGCAGCCGAGCACTAGGTGGCGAGCAGTTCTTC | CASSRALGGEQFF
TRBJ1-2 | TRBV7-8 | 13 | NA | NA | TGTGCAACGTCAGGAACCCTTAACTATGGCTACACCTTC | CATSGTLNYGYTF
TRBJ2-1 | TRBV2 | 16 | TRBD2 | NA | TGTGCCAGCAGTGGGGAGACTAGCGGGAGTGCCAATGAGCAGTTCTTC | CASSGETSGSANEQFF
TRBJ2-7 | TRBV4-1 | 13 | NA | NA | TGCGCCAGCAGCCAAATACAGGGACTCGAGCAGTACTTC | CASSQIQGLEQYF
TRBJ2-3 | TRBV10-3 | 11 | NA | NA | TGTGCCATCAGCGAAGGGGATACGCAGTATTTT | CAISEGDTQYF
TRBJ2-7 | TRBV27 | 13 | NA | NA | TGTGCCAGCAGTTTCGTGCAGTCCCACGAGCAGTACTTC | CASSFVQSHEQYF
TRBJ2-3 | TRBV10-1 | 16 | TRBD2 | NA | TGCGCCAGCAGTGAGTCGGAGGGCGGGGGGCAAGATACGCAGTATTTT | CASSESEGGGQDTQYF